This paragraph covers one T cell receptor beta chain sequence. Repertoires were generated with immunoSEQ multiplex PCR, while TCRdb's copy carries only in-frame clones and drops some. The table lists some 20,000 clones, approximately 87% of them singletons. This specimen comes from a study of OX40 agonist ivuxolimab in advanced cancers. CDR1 and CDR2 (germline): MNHEY, SMNVEV (reference sequence). CDR3 length: 13 amino acids. The V segment lost 5 bases and the J segment 3 bases; nucleotides outside the gene matches: 1. The chain has TRBV27 and TRBJ2-7; 10 bases are shared with TRBD1. The receptor was derived from an adult with an advanced solid tumor such as melanoma, head and neck, liver or kidney cancer. The specimen comprised CD4+ or CD8+ T cells sorted from blood, sampled in a trial of the OX40 agonist ivuxolimab. CDR3: CASSGTGVYEQYF. CDR3 sequence (DNA): TGTGCCAGCAGTGGGACAGGGGTCTACGAGCAGTACTTC.